These T cell receptor beta chains were read from a single sample in a study of cytomegalovirus exposure and HLA in healthy donors. This table comes from immunoSEQ multiplex PCR, and its TCRdb copy is limited to in-frame clones, with some not included. The sample contains roughly 120,000 clones, just over 75% of which appear only once. Specimen: PBMCs. The receptors originated from a man aged 25 to 40 in good health and CMV-seropositive. The CDR3 runs from the conserved cysteine through the conserved F or W. The D gene is left open where the match is weak. A clone size is listed for some rows: how often the clone was seen (once, few, many), or a class if it is expanded.

d_call,v_call,clone_size,cdr3_length,j_call,cdr3_nt,cdr3_aa
TRBD2,TRBV7-2,NA,18,TRBJ2-7,TGTGCCAGCAGCTCCAGAGGACCACTAGCGGGAGGGATCTACGAGCAGTACTTC,CASSSRGPLAGGIYEQYF
TRBD1,TRBV7-9,NA,16,TRBJ2-3,TGTGCCAGCAGCCAGAGGGACAGGGGTTACGGGGATACGCAGTATTTT,CASSQRDRGYGDTQYF
NA,TRBV28,NA,13,TRBJ2-5,TGTGCCAGCCTCCAGTCGGGGGAAGAGACCCAGTACTTC,CASLQSGEETQYF
NA,TRBV21-1,NA,15,TRBJ2-1,TGTGCCAGCACCCCGGGGGCGGGGGCGGGGAATGAGCAGTTCTTC,CASTPGAGAGNEQFF
TRBD1,TRBV27,few,14,TRBJ1-6,TGTGCCAGCAGCCGTCGGGACAGGAATTCACCCCTCCACTTT,CASSRRDRNSPLHF
NA,TRBV29-1,NA,14,TRBJ2-7,TGCAGCGTTGAAGAGGGGCAGGATTCCTACGAGCAGTACTTC,CSVEEGQDSYEQYF
NA,TRBV27,NA,20,TRBJ2-5,TGTGCCAGCAGTTTGCCGAGGCAGGGGGACTTATCCCGGTACCAAGAGACCCAGTACTTC,CASSLPRQGDLSRYQETQYF
NA,TRBV28,NA,17,TRBJ1-1,TGTGCCAGCAGTTCGATCCGGGCCAGCGAGGGGAACACTGAAGCTTTCTTT,CASSSIRASEGNTEAFF
TRBD1,TRBV7-2,NA,13,TRBJ2-7,TGTGCCAGCAGCTTAGCGGACAGGAACGAGCAGTACTTC,CASSLADRNEQYF
TRBD1,TRBV6-5,NA,15,TRBJ2-5,TGTGCCAGCAGAACGGGACAGGGACACCAAGAGACCCAGTACTTC,CASRTGQGHQETQYF
NA,TRBV4-3,NA,17,TRBJ1-3,TGCGCCAGCAGCCAAGATCGGGACAACTACTCTGGAAACACCATATATTTT,CASSQDRDNYSGNTIYF
NA,TRBV7-9,NA,13,TRBJ1-1,TGTGCCAGCAGCCCGACAGGAAACACTGAAGCTTTCTTT,CASSPTGNTEAFF
NA,TRBV30,NA,13,TRBJ1-5,TGTGCTGGGGGGATAGAAGGCAATCAGCCCCAGCATTTT,CAGGIEGNQPQHF
NA,TRBV9,NA,14,TRBJ1-1,TGTGCCAGCAGCGGGGGGGGGAGGGGTTCAGAAGCTTTCTTT,CASSGGGRGSEAFF
NA,TRBV21-1,NA,14,TRBJ1-1,TGTGCCAGCGGCAACCGCCAGTCGAACACTGAAGCTTTCTTT,CASGNRQSNTEAFF
TRBD1,TRBV28,NA,15,TRBJ1-4,TGTGCCAGCAGTGGGCGGACAGGGGTTGGGGAAAAACTGTTTTTT,CASSGRTGVGEKLFF
TRBD2,TRBV4-3,NA,16,TRBJ2-5,TGCGCCAGCAGCCAAGATGGGCGGGGGAGAGGGGAGACCCAGTACTTC,CASSQDGRGRGETQYF
NA,TRBV4-1,NA,15,TRBJ2-3,TGCGCCAGCAGCCAACTCGGGATTAGCACAGATACGCAGTATTTT,CASSQLGISTDTQYF
NA,TRBV7-9,NA,14,TRBJ2-5,TGTGCCAGCAGCTTCGGGGGTTTACGGGAGACCCAGTACTTC,CASSFGGLRETQYF
NA,TRBV27,once,12,TRBJ2-7,TGTGCCAGCAGTTTATCCGGCTACGAGCAGTACTTC,CASSLSGYEQYF
TRBD1,TRBV15,NA,17,TRBJ2-1,TGTGCCACCAGCAGTACGGGACAGGTTTCATCCTACAATGAGCAGTTCTTC,CATSSTGQVSSYNEQFF
NA,TRBV2,once,16,TRBJ1-4,TGTGCCAGCAGTCCACGCAAGTGGGTGGGAGGTGAAAAACTGTTTTTT,CASSPRKWVGGEKLFF
TRBD2,TRBV7-2,NA,17,TRBJ2-7,TGTGCCAGCAGCTCTCCCCCACCTAGCGGGGGGTCCTACGAGCAGTACTTC,CASSSPPPSGGSYEQYF
TRBD1,TRBV30,once,14,TRBJ2-7,TGTGCCTGGAGCGCCGGGACAGGGCCCTACGAGCAGTACTTC,CAWSAGTGPYEQYF
TRBD2,TRBV10-3,NA,17,TRBJ2-1,TGTGCCACCTCCTTTCCTCCGGGCGGGGGGTTCTACAATGAGCAGTTCTTC,CATSFPPGGGFYNEQFF
NA,TRBV27,once,15,TRBJ1-5,TGTGCCAGCAGTTTATTTCCATTTAGCAATCAGCCCCAGCATTTT,CASSLFPFSNQPQHF
NA,TRBV27,NA,14,TRBJ2-7,TGTGCCAGCAGTCTCGGGGGACCCTCCTACGAGCAGTACTTC,CASSLGGPSYEQYF
TRBD2,TRBV10-3,NA,20,TRBJ2-2,TGTGCCATCAGCGAGGGGACTAGTTCAACGATCCCCGCGAACACCGGGGAGCTGTTTTTT,CAISEGTSSTIPANTGELFF
TRBD1,TRBV4-2,NA,18,TRBJ1-5,TGTGCCAGCAGCCAAGGAGACGGGACAGAGATCTTCAATCAGCCCCAGCATTTT,CASSQGDGTEIFNQPQHF
TRBD1,TRBV7-2,NA,15,TRBJ1-6,TGTGCCAGCAGCTTGGACAGGGGTAGGAATTCACCCCTCCACTTT,CASSLDRGRNSPLHF
NA,TRBV4-1,NA,15,TRBJ1-2,TGCGCCAGCAGCCCACAAGAGGATAGACTGGCGGGCTACACCTTC,CASSPQEDRLAGYTF
NA,TRBV6-1,NA,14,TRBJ2-3,TGTGCCAGCAGCGAACAGGGTGTGACAGATACGCAGTATTTT,CASSEQGVTDTQYF